These T cell receptor beta chains were read from a single sample in a study of CD8 T cells in ankylosing spondylitis. TCRdb reprocessed the 5' RACE reads with MiXCR, giving one entry per CDR3 protein. There are 200,000 to 250,000 distinct CDR3 sequences in the sample; 10% to 13% occur only once, and around 2.6% lies in the top ten. Sequencing used blood, either unsorted or a sorted T cell fraction (not recorded which). These receptors came from a male donor with ankylosing spondylitis or in good health (not recorded which). CDR3s include the opening cysteine and the closing phenylalanine or tryptophan. D genes are given only for firm matches. A row's size may be missing; if present it is once, few, many or a size class.

v_call	d_call	clone_size	j_call	cdr3_aa	cdr3_nt
TRBV20-1	TRBD2	many	TRBJ2-1	CSAPTSDYNEQFF	TGCAGTGCACCGACTAGCGATTACAATGAGCAGTTCTTC
TRBV6-1	TRBD2	many	TRBJ2-1	CASSQIAGGTEQFF	TGTGCCAGCAGTCAAATAGCGGGGGGGACCGAGCAGTTCTTC
TRBV7-2	NA	many	TRBJ2-1	CASSPGVVQFF	TGTGCCAGCAGCCCCGGGGTTGTGCAGTTCTTC
TRBV11-2	NA	many	TRBJ1-2	CASSFVTANYGYTF	TGTGCCAGCAGCTTCGTTACAGCTAACTATGGCTACACCTTC
TRBV4-1	NA	few	TRBJ1-2	CASSQDPNGYTF	TGCGCCAGCAGCCAAGATCCCAATGGCTACACCTTC
TRBV4-1	NA	few	TRBJ2-7	CASSQDETGASYEQYF	TGCGCCAGCAGCCAAGATGAGACAGGTGCCTCCTACGAGCAGTACTTC
TRBV27	NA	many	TRBJ2-1	CASSYSNRGYNEQFF	TGTGCCAGCAGTTACTCGAATAGGGGATACAATGAGCAGTTCTTC
TRBV6-5	NA	many	TRBJ1-1	CASSYGYMNTEAFF	TGTGCCAGCAGTTACGGGTACATGAACACTGAAGCTTTCTTT
TRBV10-2	NA	NA	TRBJ2-2	CASRTANTGELFF	TGCGCCAGCAGGACCGCGAACACCGGGGAGCTGTTTTTT
TRBV4-2	NA	NA	TRBJ2-2	CASSQLAGVNTGELFF	TGTGCCAGCAGCCAATTAGCAGGGGTGAACACCGGGGAGCTGTTTTTT
TRBV30	TRBD2	many	TRBJ2-3	CAWSVGSGRTDTQYF	TGTGCCTGGAGTGTAGGTAGCGGGAGGACAGATACGCAGTATTTT
TRBV5-1	NA	NA	TRBJ1-1	CASSLPTPNTEAFF	TGCGCCAGCAGCTTGCCAACTCCGAACACTGAAGCTTTCTTT
TRBV7-2	NA	many	TRBJ2-3	CASSLSWLSDTQYF	TGTGCCAGCAGCTTAAGCTGGTTGTCAGATACGCAGTATTTT
TRBV18	NA	few	TRBJ2-5	CASSPPEGGPETQYF	TGTGCCAGCTCACCTCCTGAGGGGGGTCCGGAGACCCAGTACTTC
TRBV5-1	TRBD1	many	TRBJ2-1	CASSFGTEFYNEQFF	TGCGCCAGCAGTTTCGGGACAGAATTTTACAATGAGCAGTTCTTC
TRBV25-1	NA	many	TRBJ2-7	CASSGAVGYEQYF	TGTGCCAGCAGTGGGGCAGTAGGGTACGAGCAGTACTTC
TRBV5-1	NA	NA	TRBJ2-2	CASSHQAQNTGELFF	TGCGCCAGCAGCCACCAAGCCCAGAACACCGGGGAGCTGTTTTTT
TRBV5-8	NA	few	TRBJ1-4	CASSPGIGDEKLFF	TGTGCCAGCAGCCCTGGGATTGGAGATGAAAAACTGTTTTTT
TRBV20-1	NA	many	TRBJ2-1	CSPHWEAFPNEQFF	TGCAGTCCTCACTGGGAGGCTTTCCCCAATGAGCAGTTCTTC
TRBV15	NA	many	TRBJ1-6	CATSRIEGNSPLHF	TGTGCCACCAGCAGGATCGAGGGGAATTCACCCCTCCACTTT
TRBV18	TRBD1	many	TRBJ1-5	CASSSGTGNQPQHF	TGTGCCAGCAGTTCGGGGACAGGGAATCAGCCCCAGCATTTT
TRBV12-3/TRBV12-4	NA	many	TRBJ2-3	CASSLDIPSTDTQYF	TGTGCCAGCAGTTTGGACATCCCTAGCACAGATACGCAGTATTTT
TRBV2	NA	few	TRBJ2-2	CASKLTNTGELFF	TGTGCCAGCAAACTCACGAACACCGGGGAGCTGTTTTTT
TRBV30	NA	NA	TRBJ2-3	CAWRFTDTQYF	TGTGCCTGGAGGTTTACAGATACGCAGTATTTT
TRBV7-8	NA	NA	TRBJ2-7	CASSSNGGREQYF	TGTGCCAGCAGCTCAAACGGGGGCCGCGAGCAGTACTTC
TRBV20-1	NA	NA	TRBJ1-5	CSVADRMSNQPQHF	TGCAGTGTCGCTGACAGGATGAGCAATCAGCCCCAGCATTTT
TRBV5-1	TRBD2	many	TRBJ2-4	CASSLEGSSGVDIQYF	TGCGCCAGCAGCTTGGAAGGTTCTAGCGGGGTTGACATTCAGTACTTC
TRBV11-1	NA	NA	TRBJ2-5	CASSLDRAGDETQYF	TGTGCCAGCAGCTTAGATAGGGCAGGGGACGAGACCCAGTACTTC
TRBV10-1	NA	many	TRBJ2-1	CASSEGGSGDNEQFF	TGCGCCAGCAGTGAGGGTGGGAGCGGAGACAATGAGCAGTTCTTC
TRBV6-2/TRBV6-3	NA	many	TRBJ2-1	CASRRSSPLSYNEQFF	TGTGCCAGCAGACGCAGCAGCCCGCTCTCCTACAATGAGCAGTTCTTC
TRBV12-3/TRBV12-4	NA	many	TRBJ2-7	CASSLSTSYEQYF	TGTGCCAGCAGCTTGTCCACTTCCTACGAGCAGTACTTC
TRBV20-1	NA	many	TRBJ1-2	CSADNRIGYTF	TGCAGTGCTGATAACAGGATAGGCTACACCTTC
TRBV4-1	TRBD1	many	TRBJ1-1	CASSLRTGDEAFF	TGCGCCAGCAGCCTCCGGACAGGGGACGAAGCTTTCTTT
TRBV12-3/TRBV12-4	NA	many	TRBJ1-1	CASSSSFTEAFF	TGTGCCAGCAGTTCTTCCTTCACTGAAGCTTTCTTT
TRBV12-3/TRBV12-4	NA	many	TRBJ2-3	CASSNVKDTQYF	TGTGCCAGCAGTAACGTGAAAGATACGCAGTATTTT
TRBV3-1	TRBD1	NA	TRBJ1-2	CASSQGGTGSNYGYTF	TGTGCCAGCAGCCAAGGCGGGACAGGGAGCAACTATGGCTACACCTTC